The 27 T cell receptor beta chains reported below all come from one sample, sequenced in a study of beta chain features in type 1 diabetes (dated by TCRdb to the late 2010s). The library relied on the immunoSEQ multiplex PCR assay. The entire amount of isolated RNA was reverse transcribed using the High Capacity cDNA Reverse Transcription Kit, so the sequenced TCRB transcripts were expressed ones. Held by TCRdb, this immuneACCESS table contains in-frame sequences only and omits some clones. Under half of the omission traces to an unresolved V gene where checked; the cause of the rest is unknown. The sample table lists tens of thousands of clones, around 52% of them with a count of one. Clones ranked in the top ten supply about 2.1% of the sample. The sequencing sample was made of Tregs from blood. Sample cell subset or site, as interpreted from the label and publication: regulatory CD4+ T cells. The source is a woman under 30 in good health.

This chain uses TRBV7-2 with TRBJ1-2, with D unclear. The CDR3 is made up of 18 amino acids. V dropped 2 bases and J dropped 4 bases, with 23 bases sitting between them. Germline V gives CDR1 SGHTA, CDR2 FQGNSA. CDR3 DNA: TGTGCCAGCAGCTTATCTAAAGCACCTACGGGGTCTCGCTATGGCTACACCTTC. This codes for CASSLSKAPTGSRYGYTF. The full variable domain, rest sourced from reference TRBV7-2 and TRBJ1-2, is GAGVSQSPSNKVTEKGKDVELRCDPISGHTALYWYRQSLGQGLEFLIYFQGNSAPDKSGLPSDRFSAERTGGSVSTLTIQRTQQEDSAVYLCASSLSKAPTGSRYGYTFGSGTRLTVV.

This clone was seen a handful of times. The rearrangement links TRBV10-3 to TRBJ2-5; 11 nucleotides line up with TRBD2. Germline CDR1 ENHRY, CDR2 SYGVKD. The CDR3 totals 17 residues. J lost 4 bases, V lost 0 bases, and 7 bases had no gene match. CDR3 region: CAISESSLAGVGETQYF. As DNA, the CDR3 is TGTGCCATCAGTGAGTCGTCACTAGCGGGAGTCGGAGAGACCCAGTACTTC.

The chain has TRBV5-6 and TRBJ2-7; weak D call: TRBD1 (6 bases). V was shortened by 6 bases and J by 2 bases, with 12 bases between the two germline ends. Germline V lookup: CDR1 SGHDT, CDR2 YYEEEE. This CDR3 contains 13 residues. This CDR3 reads CASNRQAAYEQYF. In DNA form, the CDR3 reads TGTGCCAGCAATCGACAGGCGGCCTACGAGCAGTACTTC.

V is TRBV18 and J is TRBJ2-1, with 12 bases matching TRBD2. Unmatched junction bases numbered 4, after V lost 3 bases and J lost 7 bases. CDR1 is KGHSH, CDR2 LQKENI, per germline. The CDR3 runs 15 residues. CDR3 residues: CASSPLAGGPNEQFF. The DNA of the CDR3 is TGTGCCAGCTCACCCCTAGCGGGAGGGCCTAATGAGCAGTTCTTC. Variable domain in full (rest from reference TRBV18 and TRBJ2-1): NAGVMQNPRHLVRRRGQEARLRCSPMKGHSHVYWYRQLPEEGLKFMVYLQKENIIDESGMPKERFSAEFPKEGPSILRIQQVVRGDSAAYFCASSPLAGGPNEQFFGPGTRLTVL.

V usage is TRBV18 and J usage is TRBJ2-2; the D gene is possibly TRBD1 (5 bases). Trimming pared 4 bases from V and 1 base from J, leaving 10 bases between. The CDR3 runs 15 residues. Looked up from germline, CDR1 is KGHSH and CDR2 is LQKENI. The CDR3 reads CASSLGHVNTGELFF. The CDR3 bases are TGTGCCAGCTCACTAGGACATGTGAACACCGGGGAGCTGTTTTTT.

The chain has TRBV2 and TRBJ1-2; perhaps TRBD1 as D (6 bases). The CDR3 consists of 13 residues. CDR1 SNHLY and CDR2 FYNNEI come from the germline V gene. The V end was cut by 4 bases, the J end by 5 bases, with 11 bases between. The CDR3 DNA is TGTGCCAGCAGTGCACAGGACAGATATGGCTACACCTTC. This codes for CASSAQDRYGYTF.

This clone showed up just a few times. The V and J genes are TRBV7-9 and TRBJ2-1; D not resolved. With 4 bases removed from V and 1 base from J, the gap between germline ends came to 5 bases. Looked up from germline, CDR1 is SEHNR and CDR2 is FQNEAQ (reference sequence). This CDR3 spans 13 amino acids. Written as DNA, the CDR3 is TGTGCCAGCAGCTCCGGTTCCTACAATGAGCAGTTCTTC. Amino acid sequence: CASSSGSYNEQFF.

This clone was detected only a few times. The gene calls are TRBV18 and TRBJ2-7, with unresolved D. Germline assignment: CDR1 KGHSH and CDR2 LQKENI. There are 12 residues in the CDR3. V was pared by 3 bases and J by 5 bases, with 8 bases between. This CDR3 reads CASSPNEDEQYF. The CDR3 coding sequence is TGTGCCAGCTCACCTAACGAGGACGAGCAGTACTTC.

The chain links TRBV5-6 to TRBJ2-5, with 7 bases lining up with TRBD1. The CDR3 is 13 amino acids. CDR1 SGHDT and CDR2 YYEEEE come from the germline V gene. V lost 5 bases and J lost 6; bases outside the gene matches: 7. The CDR3, as DNA: TGTGCCAGCAGACCGAGACAGGGAAAGACCCAGTACTTC. This codes for CASRPRQGKTQYF.

This clone has only a few counts. The chain employs TRBV5-1 and TRBJ2-2; maybe TRBD2 (5 bases). V lost 0 bases and J 2 bases, leaving 5 bases between the germline ends. The length of the CDR3 is 14 residues. Germline assignment: CDR1 SGHRS and CDR2 YFSETQ. The CDR3 region is CASSLGTNTGELFF. The DNA of the CDR3 is TGCGCCAGCAGCTTGGGGACTAACACCGGGGAGCTGTTTTTT.

The chain combines TRBV29-1 with TRBJ1-5, with 7 bases identical to TRBD1. The germline CDR1 and CDR2 sequences are SQVTM and ANQGSEA. CDR3 length: 13 residues. J gave up 4 bases and V 4 bases, and 4 bases lay outside the gene matches. The CDR3 protein is CSVASGGNQPQHF. In DNA, the CDR3 is TGCAGCGTTGCTTCAGGGGGAAATCAGCCCCAGCATTTT.

This clone was seen only a few times. V and J are TRBV6-6 and TRBJ1-5; D is uncertain. Per germline, CDR1 MNHNY and CDR2 SVGAGI (reference sequence). V lost 5 bases, J lost 4 bases, and 9 bases lay in between. The CDR3 contains 13 residues. CDR3 loop: CASSGGQNQPQHF. The CDR3 region has the DNA TGTGCCAGCAGTGGCGGCCAAAATCAGCCCCAGCATTTT.

The V and J genes are TRBV30 and TRBJ2-7, with D unresolved. This CDR3 has 11 residues. CDR1 is GTSNPN and CDR2 is SVGIG in the germline V gene (reference sequence). Trimming left V 1 base short and J 3 bases short, with 4 bases between. CDR3 loop: CAWSAHYEQYF. In DNA form, the CDR3 reads TGTGCCTGGAGTGCCCACTACGAGCAGTACTTC.

This clone was recorded a few times. The chain has TRBV28 and TRBJ2-7; D possibly corresponds to TRBD1 (5 bases). CDR1 and CDR2 (germline): MDHEN, SYDVKM. The length of the CDR3 is 13 residues. V was shortened by 7 bases and J by 0 bases, with 10 bases between the two germline ends. CDR3 protein: CASKGPNSYEQYF. The CDR3 region has the DNA TGTGCCAGCAAGGGGCCTAACTCCTACGAGCAGTACTTC.

The chain recombines TRBV10-3 with TRBJ2-3, with D perhaps matching TRBD2 (6 bases). The CDR3 has 12 amino acids. Germline loops: CDR1 ENHRY, CDR2 SYGVKD. V gave up 8 bases and J gave up 3 bases, with 9 bases separating them. CDR3 nucleotide sequence: TGTGCCATCGGACTAAGAACAGATACGCAGTATTTT. Its translation: CAIGLRTDTQYF.

Here the CDR3 reads CASSLLGPYNEQFF. The DNA for the CDR3 is TGTGCCAGCAGTTTGCTGGGCCCCTACAATGAGCAGTTCTTC. The V gene is TRBV6-6, the J gene TRBJ2-1; D remains ambiguous. The CDR3 runs 14 residues. Germline loops: CDR1 MNHNY, CDR2 SVGAGI (reference sequence). V lost 4 bases and J 2 bases, leaving 9 bases between the germline ends.

The V call is TRBV7-3, the J call TRBJ2-3; maybe TRBD2 (5 bases). The CDR3 consists of 15 residues. Trimming left V 5 bases short and J 0 bases short, with 12 bases between. The V gene's germline CDR1 is SGHTA and CDR2 FQGTGA. CDR3 amino acids: CASSPVRTSTDTQYF. The DNA of the CDR3 is TGTGCCAGCAGCCCCGTCCGGACTAGCACAGATACGCAGTATTTT.

The table lists this clone with a few counts. CDR3 in DNA: TGTGCCAGCAGGAGAGGCGGATACTTATACAATGAGCAGTTCTTC. Encoded protein: CASRRGGYLYNEQFF. The rearrangement joins TRBV25-1 to TRBJ2-1, with D unclear. Germline V CDR1 and CDR2: MGHDK, SYGVNS. CDR3 size: 15 residues. Trimming shortened V by 6 bases and J by 4 bases, and 16 bases separated the two germline ends.

The chain has TRBV7-2 and TRBJ2-7; 9 bases align to TRBD1. Germline loops: CDR1 SGHTA, CDR2 FQGNSA. V lost 1 base to trimming and J lost 3 bases; unmatched junction nucleotides: 1. The CDR3 is 14 amino acids. As DNA, the CDR3 is TGTGCCAGCAGCTTAGTGACAGGGGGCTACGAGCAGTACTTC. It specifies CASSLVTGGYEQYF.

V gene TRBV7-8 combines with J gene TRBJ2-7; D may be TRBD1 (6 bases). This CDR3 has 14 amino acids. Looked up from germline, CDR1 is SGHVS and CDR2 is FQNEAQ. Trimming stripped 5 bases from V and 0 bases from J, with 11 bases between. CDR3: CASSPDRNSYEQYF. Written as DNA, the CDR3 is TGTGCCAGCAGCCCCGACAGGAACTCCTACGAGCAGTACTTC.

This clone was counted between two and nine times. DNA for the CDR3: TGTGCCAGCAGCTCGGCGGGAGTCCAGAACAATGAGCAGTTCTTC. It codes for CASSSAGVQNNEQFF. The gene calls are TRBV7-9 and TRBJ2-1; 7 bases fit TRBD2. The junction had 8 bases not matched to a gene; V was cut back by 4 bases and J by 5 bases. The CDR3 length is 15 residues. Germline CDR1 SEHNR, CDR2 FQNEAQ (reference sequence).

This clone occurred a few times. The chain's CDR3 is CASSVGGASGNTGELFF. CDR3 sequence (DNA): TGTGCCAGCAGCGTAGGGGGGGCTAGCGGGAACACCGGGGAGCTGTTTTTT. The chain links TRBV9 to TRBJ2-2; the D gene is possibly TRBD2 (7 bases). The CDR3 length is 17 residues. Deletions cut 0 bases from V and 1 base from J, with 13 bases between. Germline CDR1 is SGDLS and CDR2 is YYNGEE.

The rearrangement uses TRBV30 and TRBJ1-4; D not resolved. V lost 2 bases, J lost 10 bases, and 11 bases lay in between. The germline CDR1 and CDR2 sequences are GTSNPN and SVGIG (reference sequence). The CDR3 has 12 residues. The chain's CDR3 is CAWSTAGGKLFF. DNA for the CDR3: TGTGCCTGGAGTACAGCGGGTGGAAAACTGTTTTTT. The whole variable domain, remainder taken from reference TRBV30 and TRBJ1-4, is SQTIHQWPATLVQPVGSPLSLECTVEGTSNPNLYWYRQAAGRGLQLLFYSVGIGQISSEVPQNLSASRPQDRQFILSSKKLLLSDSGFYLCAWSTAGGKLFFGSGTQLSVL.

V is TRBV6-5 and J is TRBJ1-5; D remains unclear. Germline V gene lookup returns CDR1 MNHEY and CDR2 SVGAGI. The V and J ends lost 6 bases and 2 bases respectively, with 14 bases between them. The CDR3 extends over 15 amino acids. The CDR3 region is CASRASGWGNQPQHF. For the CDR3, the DNA is TGTGCCAGCAGGGCCTCGGGGTGGGGCAATCAGCCCCAGCATTTT.

This rearrangement joins TRBV6-1 to TRBJ2-1, with TRBD1 identical over 8 bases. V lost 3 bases, J lost 7 bases, and 5 bases stayed unmatched. In germline, CDR1 is MNHNS, CDR2 SASEGT. The CDR3 has 14 residues. The CDR3 here is CASSDRTGKNEQFF. The CDR3 DNA reads as TGTGCCAGCAGTGATAGGACAGGGAAGAATGAGCAGTTCTTC.

V and J are TRBV5-1 and TRBJ2-7; 8 nucleotides line up with TRBD2. The CDR3 covers 16 residues. The V and J ends lost 3 bases and 2 bases, in that order; junction bases with no gene match: 10. Germline V lookup: CDR1 SGHRS, CDR2 YFSETQ. CDR3 loop: CASSSAPGTSTYEQYF. The DNA of the CDR3 is TGCGCCAGCAGCTCGGCCCCCGGGACTAGTACCTACGAGCAGTACTTC.

This clone was seen a few times. As DNA, the CDR3 is TGTGCCAGCAGTTATTCCGGGAGCTCTGGAAACACCATATATTTT. Amino acid sequence: CASSYSGSSGNTIYF. The chain links TRBV6-5 to TRBJ1-3; no definite D call. From germline, CDR1 is MNHEY and CDR2 SVGAGI. This CDR3 is built from 15 residues. The ends were cut back, 3 bases at V and 0 bases at J, with 9 bases in the middle.